The 25 T cell receptor beta chains in this list originate from one sample, sequenced in a study of shared clonotypes between healthy human individuals. TCRdb keeps only in-frame clones here, not all; method: immunoSEQ multiplex PCR. The profile shows nearly 1,000,000 clones, around 80% of them singletons. The sequenced material came from memory CD4+ T cells sorted from blood. Subset meaning: CD45RA-negative fraction. Every receptor here comes from a man younger than 30 in good health.

V is TRBV5-4 and J is TRBJ1-1; 11 nucleotides line up with TRBD1. Germline V CDR1 and CDR2: SGHNT, YYREEE (reference sequence). V lost 4 bases and J lost 1; bases outside the gene matches: 6. The CDR3 runs to 16 residues. CDR3 amino acids: CASSQGQGVGNTEAFF. Here the CDR3 DNA reads TGTGCCAGCAGCCAGGGACAGGGGGTGGGGAACACTGAAGCTTTCTTT. The variable domain in full, with the rest retrieved from reference TRBV5-4 and TRBJ1-1, is ETGVTQSPTHLIKTRGQQVTLRCSSQSGHNTVSWYQQALGQGPQFIFQYYREEENGRGNFPPRFSGLQFPNYSSELNVNALELDDSALYLCASSQGQGVGNTEAFFGQGTRLTVV.

This sequence joins TRBV29-1 and TRBJ2-3; 8 bases fit TRBD1. The CDR3 runs 14 residues. After removal of 4 bases from V and 2 bases from J, the junction contained 5 bases not matched to a gene. Germline V CDR1 and CDR2: SQVTM, ANQGSEA. CDR3 residues: CSVVRTGTTDTQYF. The CDR3 nucleotides are TGCAGCGTTGTCCGGACAGGGACCACAGATACGCAGTATTTT.

The chain carries TRBV19 and TRBJ2-4; D unresolved. The ends were cut back, 5 bases at V and 6 bases at J, with 11 bases in the middle. Germline V gene sequence: CDR1 LNHDA, CDR2 SQIVND (reference sequence). CDR3 size: 13 residues. This chain's CDR3 is CASSSLPGNIQYF. In DNA form, the CDR3 reads TGTGCCAGTAGTTCTCTTCCTGGAAACATTCAGTACTTC.

This sequence joins TRBV7-3 and TRBJ1-1; a weak D match, TRBD1 (5 bases). There are 14 residues in the CDR3. Between the trimmed V and J ends, which lost 5 bases and 3 bases, there was a span of 13 bases. The germline V gene has CDR1 SGHTA and CDR2 FQGTGA. The CDR3 nucleotides read TGTGCCAGCAGCCGCTCCGGGGGGGACACTGAAGCTTTCTTT. Protein sequence: CASSRSGGDTEAFF.

The CDR3 loop reads CASSMDSSVAGKLFF. For the CDR3, the DNA is TGCGCCAGCAGCATGGACAGTTCCGTTGCGGGAAAACTGTTTTTT. The chain is built from TRBV5-1 and TRBJ1-4; TRBD1 might be the D (6 bases). This CDR3 comprises 15 residues. V lost 4 bases, J lost 10 bases, and 20 bases lay in between. Per the germline V gene, CDR1 is SGHRS and CDR2 is YFSETQ.

The V and J genes are TRBV5-1 and TRBJ2-2, with a tentative D call TRBD1 (6 bases). Germline V CDR1 and CDR2: SGHRS, YFSETQ. The CDR3 loop spans 15 amino acids. V was cut by 5 bases and J by 0 bases, with 11 bases left in between. This CDR3 reads CASSYDRSNTGELFF. For the CDR3, the DNA is TGCGCCAGCAGTTATGACAGGTCGAACACCGGGGAGCTGTTTTTT.

This chain connects TRBV6-1 to TRBJ2-5, with a possible D match to TRBD1 (5 bases). The germline V gene has CDR1 MNHNS and CDR2 SASEGT. This CDR3 has 14 amino acids. The V end was cut by 2 bases, the J end by 5 bases, with 12 bases between. The CDR3 DNA is TGTGCCAGCAGTGAACAGGGTGGAACGGAGACCCAGTACTTC. Translation: CASSEQGGTETQYF.

This chain uses TRBV10-2 with TRBJ2-3; 9 bases fit TRBD2. The CDR3 extends over 13 amino acids. Germline CDR1 and CDR2: WSHSY and SAAADI. Trimming removed 3 bases from V and 7 bases from J; junction bases left unmatched: 2. The CDR3 DNA sequence: TGCGCCAGCAGTGAAGCGGGAGGACATACGCAGTATTTT. The encoded protein is CASSEAGGHTQYF.

This clone was seen once. The chain recombines TRBV6-6 with TRBJ1-2; the match to TRBD1 covers 8 bases. The V gene end was trimmed by 5 bases and the J gene end by 3 bases; junction bases not matched to a gene: 5. Germline V lookup: CDR1 MNHNY, CDR2 SVGAGI (reference sequence). This CDR3 is built from 14 residues. The CDR3 DNA is TGTGCCAGCAGTACGTCAGGGGGCGACTATGGCTACACCTTC. Its translation is CASSTSGGDYGYTF.

The V call is TRBV2, the J call TRBJ1-2, with TRBD1 matching over 12 bases. V shed 6 bases, J shed 8 bases, and the junction held 7 bases outside the gene matches. The CDR3 extends over 14 amino acids. CDR1 is SNHLY, CDR2 FYNNEI, per germline. The CDR3 region has the DNA TGTGCCAGCAGCCTGGGACAGGGGGCGCGGGGCTACACCTTC. It codes for CASSLGQGARGYTF.

The chain couples TRBV10-2 to TRBJ2-7, with 11 bases lining up with TRBD2. There are 16 residues in the CDR3. Trimming took 3 bases from V and 3 from J; bases not matched to a gene: 7. Per the germline V gene, CDR1 is WSHSY and CDR2 is SAAADI. The DNA of the CDR3 is TGCGCCAGCAGTGAAGGCTTTGGGACTAGCGGCTACGAGCAGTACTTC. The encoded protein is CASSEGFGTSGYEQYF.

This clone was recorded a few times. The rearrangement uses TRBV2 and TRBJ1-5; 9 nucleotides agree with TRBD1. CDR3 length equals 14 residues. Germline lookup yields CDR1 SNHLY and CDR2 FYNNEI. J was trimmed by 4 bases and V by 6 bases; bases with no gene match: 4. CDR3 bases: TGTGCCAGCAGCGGGGACAGGGCGAATCAGCCCCAGCATTTT. It encodes CASSGDRANQPQHF.

The table lists this clone with a few counts. V is TRBV30 and J is TRBJ2-3; 10 bases agree with TRBD1. Germline trimming cut 5 bases from V and 0 bases from J; bases unmatched to any gene: 8. Germline V gives CDR1 GTSNPN, CDR2 SVGIG (reference sequence). CDR3 length: 16 amino acids. This CDR3 is CAWVDRGLFSTDTQYF. Here the CDR3 DNA reads TGTGCCTGGGTGGACAGGGGGTTATTTAGCACAGATACGCAGTATTTT.

The chain combines TRBV16 with TRBJ2-1, with D maybe TRBD2 (5 bases). Trimming took 2 bases from V and 0 from J, leaving 8 bases between them. Germline loops: CDR1 KGHSY, CDR2 FQNENV. The length of the CDR3 is 15 residues. The CDR3 loop reads CASSQGGPSYNEQFF. CDR3 DNA: TGTGCCAGCAGCCAAGGCGGGCCCTCCTACAATGAGCAGTTCTTC.

Concerning this clone itself: A far larger clone is one base from this, pointing to a likely read error. The chain joins TRBV11-1 to TRBJ2-2; D ambiguous. V shed 0 bases and J shed 7 bases, with 12 bases lying between them. In germline, CDR1 is SGHAT, CDR2 FQDESV (reference sequence). The CDR3 length is 15 residues. In DNA form, the CDR3 reads TGTGCCAGCAGCTTAGCGTTAGCTAACGTCGGGGAGCTGTTTTTT. This translates into CASSLALANVGELFF.

The chain couples TRBV5-1 to TRBJ2-5; tentative D call: TRBD2 (6 bases). CDR1 and CDR2 (germline): SGHRS, YFSETQ. The CDR3 spans 15 residues. Between the trimmed V and J ends, which lost 0 bases and 7 bases, there was a span of 16 bases. CDR3 residues: CASSLVAERSGTQYF. For the CDR3, the DNA is TGCGCCAGCAGCTTGGTAGCGGAGAGGAGTGGGACCCAGTACTTC.

As concerns this clone: Different DNA sequences within this sample yield the same CDR3. The chain links TRBV6-1 to TRBJ1-2; 7 bases map to TRBD1. Germline assignment: CDR1 MNHNS and CDR2 SASEGT. V dropped 6 bases and J dropped 4; count of bases not matched to a gene: 5. CDR3 length equals 13 residues. The CDR3 DNA is TGTGCCAGCAGGGCCGGGACAGCCTATGGCTACACCTTC. Protein: CASRAGTAYGYTF.

The chain has TRBV27 and TRBJ2-7; TRBD1 agrees at 9 bases. CDR1 MNHEY and CDR2 SMNVEV come from the germline V gene (reference sequence). Germline trimming cut 5 bases from V and 3 bases from J; bases unmatched to any gene: 5. There are 14 residues in the CDR3. Written as DNA, the CDR3 is TGTGCCAGCAGTCGAGGGACAGGGAGCTACGAGCAGTACTTC. Residues: CASSRGTGSYEQYF.

The chain couples TRBV19 to TRBJ2-4; D remains unclear. The CDR3 sequence is 11 residues long. CDR1 LNHDA and CDR2 SQIVND come from the germline V gene (reference sequence). The germline V and J ends were trimmed by 3 bases and 8 bases, with 5 bases remaining between them. The CDR3 region is CASSILDIQYF. DNA for the CDR3: TGTGCCAGTAGTATTCTGGACATTCAGTACTTC.

The chain carries TRBV30 and TRBJ2-1; D possibly corresponds to TRBD2 (5 bases). Between the trimmed V and J ends, which lost 8 bases and 7 bases, there was a span of 9 bases. The CDR3 consists of 10 residues. CDR1 and CDR2 from the germline V gene are GTSNPN and SVGIG (reference sequence). The CDR3 DNA reads TGTGCCGGAGGTATGAATGAGCAGTTCTTC. It specifies CAGGMNEQFF.

V is TRBV5-6 and J is TRBJ1-2; D gene unclear. V was clipped by 1 base and J by 5 bases, with 18 bases between them. CDR1 SGHDT and CDR2 YYEEEE come from the germline V gene. The CDR3 contains 16 residues. CDR3 loop: CASSLSGRGLGYGYTF. Here the CDR3 DNA reads TGTGCCAGCAGCTTGTCTGGGCGGGGTCTGGGGTATGGCTACACCTTC. Full variable domain (missing parts from reference TRBV5-6 and TRBJ1-2): DAGVTQSPTHLIKTRGQQVTLRCSPKSGHDTVSWYQQALGQGPQFIFQYYEEEERQRGNFPDRFSGHQFPNYSSELNVNALLLGDSALYLCASSLSGRGLGYGYTFGSGTRLTVV.

A few counts support this clone. The rearrangement links TRBV5-1 to TRBJ1-1, with no clear D. Trimming removed 3 bases from V and 3 bases from J, with 12 bases in between. This CDR3 region has 14 residues. Germline CDR1 and CDR2: SGHRS and YFSETQ. CDR3 in DNA: TGCGCCAGCAGCTCAGACGGCGGTGACACTGAAGCTTTCTTT. Residues: CASSSDGGDTEAFF.

This clone was seen once. The J gene is TRBJ2-7, the V gene TRBV11-2, with D possibly being TRBD2 (6 bases). Germline CDR1 reads SGHAT; CDR2 reads FQNNGV. The CDR3 totals 12 residues. The V and J ends lost 0 bases and 6 bases respectively, with 6 bases between them. CDR3 protein: CASSLELAEQYF. Written as DNA, the CDR3 is TGTGCCAGCAGCTTAGAACTAGCCGAGCAGTACTTC.

This CDR3 reads CASSLDRDNVYTF. The CDR3, as DNA: TGTGCCAGCAGCTTAGACAGGGATAACGTGTACACCTTC. This chain connects TRBV11-2 to TRBJ1-2; tentatively, D is TRBD1 (5 bases). Trimming shortened V by 0 bases and J by 11 bases, and 13 bases separated the two germline ends. The CDR3 runs 13 residues. Germline-derived CDR1 and CDR2 are SGHAT and FQNNGV. Looking up the rest from reference TRBV11-2 and TRBJ1-2 gives the full variable domain: EAGVAQSPRYKIIEKRQSVAFWCNPISGHATLYWYQQILGQGPKLLIQFQNNGVVDDSQLPKDRFSAERLKGVDSTLKIQPAKLEDSAVYLCASSLDRDNVYTFGSGTRLTVV.

This chain uses TRBV7-3 with TRBJ2-3; 9 positions agree with TRBD2. Germline values: CDR1 SGHTA, CDR2 FQGTGA. CDR3 length: 14 residues. V shed 5 bases, J shed 4 bases, and the junction held 4 bases outside the gene matches. This CDR3 reads CASSPAGGADTQYF. In nucleotides, the CDR3 is TGTGCCAGCAGCCCCGCGGGGGGGGCAGATACGCAGTATTTT.